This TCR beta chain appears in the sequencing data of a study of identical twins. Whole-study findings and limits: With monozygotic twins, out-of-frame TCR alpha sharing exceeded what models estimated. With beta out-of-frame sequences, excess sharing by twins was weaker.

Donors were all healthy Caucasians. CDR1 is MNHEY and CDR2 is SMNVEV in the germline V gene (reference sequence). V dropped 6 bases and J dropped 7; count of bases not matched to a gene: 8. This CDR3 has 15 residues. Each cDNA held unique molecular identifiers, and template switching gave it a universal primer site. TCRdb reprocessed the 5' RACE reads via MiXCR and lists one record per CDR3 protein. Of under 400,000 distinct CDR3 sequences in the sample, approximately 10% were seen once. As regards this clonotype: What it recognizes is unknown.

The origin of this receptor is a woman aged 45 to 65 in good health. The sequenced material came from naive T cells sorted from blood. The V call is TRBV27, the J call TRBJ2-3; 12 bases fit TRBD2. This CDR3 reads CASRRLAGDGHTQYF. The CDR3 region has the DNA TGTGCCAGCAGACGACTAGCGGGAGATGGTCATACGCAGTATTTT.